This T cell receptor (beta chain) was captured in a study of blood T cell repertoires in COVID-19 (dated by TCRdb to 2020 to 2022). Study-level background: Collaborator samples came from the United States, Italy and Spain and covered acute and convalescent phases of COVID-19. The prospective study material was composed of cDNA or gDNA derived from T cells, B-cell-depleted T cells, or PBMCs. Deeply sampled blood TCRbeta repertoires from subjects exposed to, actively infected with, or recovered from COVID-19 were included in the dataset. The repertoires were released in a freely available public database meant as a resource for research on the immune response to SARS-CoV-2. Samples were obtained from the ongoing ImmuneRACE study (first 160 participants) and from approximately 1,200 subjects provided by 6 global collaborators. Sample metadata almost always included a de-identified subject ID, COVID-19 status, age in years and sex. HLA class I and class II types, where available, came from metadata supplied by the sample provider rather than from assay-based typing.

In regard to this clone: Which antigen it targets is not known. Base qualities are missing; no much larger clone stands one base away.

In the prospective study, participants were roughly 18 to 95 years old, resided in 24 geographic areas of the United States, and were enrolled through a virtual design. In the prospective study, participants were assigned to cohorts based on the clinical history participants reported in a screening survey and a study questionnaire. Recovered participants in ImmuneRACE Cohort 3 were defined by two consecutive negative NP/OP PCR tests, clearance by a healthcare professional, or resolution of symptoms. Mobile phlebotomists in the prospective study collected whole blood, serum and a nasopharyngeal or oropharyngeal swab from every participant. Additional blood draws and questionnaires over a 2-month period could optionally be provided by prospective study participants. Blood samples from the prospective study were shipped frozen or at room temperature prior to DNA extraction. CDR1 and CDR2 are drawn from the germline V gene (reference sequence): GTSNPN, SVGIG. V is pared back by 2 bases and J by 0 bases, with 5 bases lying between the germline termini. Counted from cysteine to phenylalanine, this CDR3 has 13 amino acids. The DNA shown is the 39-base CDR3, in frame from base 1.

Study-wide findings and limitations: The quantity of clinical and demographic metadata differed by source and by participant and was supplied without curation.

The immunoSEQ Assay, a bias-controlled multiplex PCR, was used to amplify TCRbeta CDR3 regions from genomic DNA. On the study's bioinformatics: Nucleated cell counts per sample were estimated from amplification of reference gene primers within the assay. Sequence reads were collapsed and filtered to measure the absolute abundance of every unique TCRbeta CDR3 rearrangement. For each sample, productive Simpson clonality was calculated as the square root of Simpson's diversity index across productive rearrangements. TCRdb carries this immuneACCESS record with in-frame sequences only. Its versions omit some clonotypes, under half of them owing to an unresolved V gene in the studies checked, with the rest unexplained. The V and J calls and clone size come from that table; D and trimming were worked out from the DNA. In this sample the table shows some 200,000 clones, 65% to 90% of which occur a single time. The ten largest account for 12% of the sample.

The sequence was collected from a man aged 40-49 years who had recovered from COVID-19. The sequenced sample was PBMCs or T cells enriched from blood (not recorded which). The V gene is TRBV30 and the J gene is TRBJ1-5, with no confidently assigned D gene. CDR3 reads: CAWSPDSNQPQHF. The nucleotide sequence is given as TGTGCCTGGAGTCCAGATAGCAATCAGCCCCAGCATTTT. Joined to the reference TRBV30 and TRBJ1-5 proteins, this CDR3 gives the full variable domain: SQTIHQWPATLVQPVGSPLSLECTVEGTSNPNLYWYRQAAGRGLQLLFYSVGIGQISSEVPQNLSASRPQDRQFILSSKKLLLSDSGFYLCAWSPDSNQPQHFGDGTRLSIL.